This T cell receptor beta chain was captured in a study of T cells in Graves' hyperthyroidism and ophthalmopathy. V shed 5 bases and J shed 2 bases, with 17 bases lying between them. The CDR3 consists of 16 residues. CDR1 and CDR2 (germline): KGHDR, SFDVKD. RNA transcripts yielded amplified TCR beta CDR3 regions. An initial round of RT-PCR targeting the TCR CDR3 relied on the HTBI primer set. MiXCR was run by TCRdb on the multiplex PCR reads, yielding one entry per CDR3 protein. Altogether fewer than 650,000 distinct CDR3 sequences are present, 12% to 15% being singletons, with the ten largest covering less than 9%. This clonotype showed up many times.

The sample taken for sequencing was blood. This TCR was sampled from a woman aged 18 to 35 with Graves' ophthalmopathy. J is TRBJ2-5 and V is TRBV24-1; D uncertain. CDR3 residues: CATSVDVRVVQETQYF. The DNA for the CDR3 is TGTGCCACCAGTGTCGACGTTCGAGTCGTTCAAGAGACCCAGTACTTC.